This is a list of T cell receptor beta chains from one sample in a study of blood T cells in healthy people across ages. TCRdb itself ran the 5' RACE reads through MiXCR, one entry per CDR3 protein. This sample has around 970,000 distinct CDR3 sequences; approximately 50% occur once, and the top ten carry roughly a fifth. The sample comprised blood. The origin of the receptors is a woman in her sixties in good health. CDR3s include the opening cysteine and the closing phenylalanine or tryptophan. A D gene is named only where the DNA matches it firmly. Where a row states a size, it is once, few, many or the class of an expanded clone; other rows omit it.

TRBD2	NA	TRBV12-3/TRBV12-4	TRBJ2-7	TGTGCCAGCAGTTCCTCTGGCGGGAGGGGTTACGAGCAGTACTTC	CASSSSGGRGYEQYF
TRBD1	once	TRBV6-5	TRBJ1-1	TGTGCCAGCAGGGGACAGGGGGCTGGAAGCACTGAAGCTTTCTTT	CASRGQGAGSTEAFF
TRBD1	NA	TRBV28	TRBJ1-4	TGTGCCAGCAGCCAGCAACAGGGGCCTAATGAAAAACTGTTTTTT	CASSQQQGPNEKLFF
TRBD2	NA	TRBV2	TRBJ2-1	TGTGCCAGCAGTCGGACTAGTGGTGAGCAGTTCTTC	CASSRTSGEQFF
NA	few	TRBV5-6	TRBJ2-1	TGTGCCAGCAGTAAACGGGGAAATGAGCAGTTCTTC	CASSKRGNEQFF
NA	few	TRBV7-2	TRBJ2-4	TGTGCCAGCAGCCCCGCCGGGGCCTTTGCCCACATTCAGTACTTC	CASSPAGAFAHIQYF
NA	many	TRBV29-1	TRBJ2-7	TGCAGCGTTGCTGAGACTAACTACGAGCAGTACTTC	CSVAETNYEQYF
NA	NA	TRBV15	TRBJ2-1	TGTGCCACCAGCAGAGATCTTAGGAGCTACAATGAGCAGTTCTTC	CATSRDLRSYNEQFF
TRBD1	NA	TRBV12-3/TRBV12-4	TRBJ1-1	TGTGCCAGCAGTCTAGCCGGGACAGGTTATAACCCTGAAGCTTTCTTT	CASSLAGTGYNPEAFF
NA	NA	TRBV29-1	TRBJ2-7	TGCAGCGTTGGGGGGAGGAAGAGCTCCTACGAGCAGTACTTC	CSVGGRKSSYEQYF
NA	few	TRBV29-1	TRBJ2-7	TGCAGCGTTGCAGGTCACCTTATCAACGAGCAGTACTTC	CSVAGHLINEQYF
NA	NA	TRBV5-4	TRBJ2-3	TGTGCCAGCAGCTTGGAACACGGCCCCACAGATACGCAGTATTTT	CASSLEHGPTDTQYF
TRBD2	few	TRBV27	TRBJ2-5	TGTGCCAGCAGACCGACAGCGGGAGTGGAGCAGTACTTC	CASRPTAGVEQYF
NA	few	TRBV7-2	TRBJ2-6	TGTGCCAGCAGCCCACACAGGTCTGGGGCCAACGTCCTGACTTTC	CASSPHRSGANVLTF
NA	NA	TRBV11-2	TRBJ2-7	TGTGCCAGCAGCTTTGGGACGATAGACCCCTACGAGCAGTACTTC	CASSFGTIDPYEQYF
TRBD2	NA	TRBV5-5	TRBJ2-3	TGTACCAGCAGTAGACGGGAGGGCCTGACAGATACGCAGTATTTT	CTSSRREGLTDTQYF
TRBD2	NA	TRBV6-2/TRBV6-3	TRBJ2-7	TGTGCCAGCAGTTCTCTCCTTAGCGGGATTGGATACGAGCAGTACTTC	CASSSLLSGIGYEQYF
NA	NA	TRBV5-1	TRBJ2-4	TGCGCCAGCAGCTTAGCTAGCGACATAGCCAAAAACATTCAGTACTTC	CASSLASDIAKNIQYF
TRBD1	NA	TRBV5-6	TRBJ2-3	TGTGCCAGCAGCATATCTCGGGACAGATCCACAGATACGCAGTATTTT	CASSISRDRSTDTQYF
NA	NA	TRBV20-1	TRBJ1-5	TGCAGTGCTAGAGGTGGGCCCCGGACCCCGTACAATCAGCCCCAGCATTTT	CSARGGPRTPYNQPQHF
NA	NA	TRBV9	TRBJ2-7	TGTGCCAGCAGCGCCGGGATTCAGGGTTACGAGCAGTACTTC	CASSAGIQGYEQYF
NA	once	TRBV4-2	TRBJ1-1	TGTGCCAGCAGCCAAGAGGGCCAGAACACTGAAGCTTTCTTT	CASSQEGQNTEAFF
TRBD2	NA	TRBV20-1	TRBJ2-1	TGCAGTGCTAGAGATTTGAAGACTAGCGGGATCTACAATGAGCAGTTCTTC	CSARDLKTSGIYNEQFF
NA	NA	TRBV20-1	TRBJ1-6	TGCAGTGCTAGAGTTCCTGGCCAAGCCTTGGGTAATTCACCCCTCCACTTT	CSARVPGQALGNSPLHF
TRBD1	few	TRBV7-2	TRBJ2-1	TGTGCCAGCAACAGGGACAGTCTTGGGGAGCAGTTCTTT	CASNRDSLGEQFF
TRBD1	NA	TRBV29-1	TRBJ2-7	TGCAGCGTCGGACAGGGCAGAAGCTACGAGCAGTACTTC	CSVGQGRSYEQYF
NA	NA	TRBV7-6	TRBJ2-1	TGTGCCAGCAGCTTAGACGGTAACTCCTACAATGAGCAGTTCTTC	CASSLDGNSYNEQFF
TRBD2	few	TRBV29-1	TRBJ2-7	TGCAGCGTTGAAGTTTCTCCGGGACTAGCGGCCCTCTACGAGCAGTACTTC	CSVEVSPGLAALYEQYF
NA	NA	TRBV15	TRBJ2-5	TGTGCCACCAGCAGAGCGGGGGGCCCACAAGAGACCCAGTACTTC	CATSRAGGPQETQYF
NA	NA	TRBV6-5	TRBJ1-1	TGTGCCAGCAGTTACTCTTTGGATAACCAGAACACTGAAGCTTTCTTT	CASSYSLDNQNTEAFF
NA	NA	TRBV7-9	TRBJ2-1	TGTGCCAGCAGCTTAGGAAGCGGCCCCAATGAGCAGTTCTTC	CASSLGSGPNEQFF
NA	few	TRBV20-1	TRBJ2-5	TGCAGTGCTGGAGAGAATAGGGGGACCCAGTACTTC	CSAGENRGTQYF
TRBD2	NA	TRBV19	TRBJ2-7	TGTGCCAGTAGTCTAGCGGGAGAACGCGAGCAGTACTTC	CASSLAGEREQYF
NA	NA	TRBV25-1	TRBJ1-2	TGTGCCAGCAGTGACCAGGGCCTCCGTGGCTACACCTTC	CASSDQGLRGYTF
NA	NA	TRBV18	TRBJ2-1	TGTGCCAGCTCACCACCGACACAGCAGAGACAGAATGAGCAGTTCTTC	CASSPPTQQRQNEQFF
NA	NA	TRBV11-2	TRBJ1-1	TGTGTCAGCAGCGGAAGATCAACTCCTAACACTGAAGCTTTCTTT	CVSSGRSTPNTEAFF
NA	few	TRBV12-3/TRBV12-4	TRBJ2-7	TGTGCCAGCAGTTTAGCGGATCCGCTCTACGAGCAGTACTTC	CASSLADPLYEQYF
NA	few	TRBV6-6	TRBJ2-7	TGTGCCAGCAGTTATGGGTTGGGGACGGCCGACGAGCAGTACTTC	CASSYGLGTADEQYF
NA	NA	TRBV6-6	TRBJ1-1	TGTGCCAGCACCTATGGGGGGCTGAGTATGAACACTGAAGCTTTCTTT	CASTYGGLSMNTEAFF
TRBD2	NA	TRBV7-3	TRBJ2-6	TGTGCCAGCAGCGCGACTAGCGGGAGGCATTCTGGGGCCAACGTCCTGACTTTC	CASSATSGRHSGANVLTF
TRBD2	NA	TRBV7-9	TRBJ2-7	TGTGCCAGCAGCTTAGAGGGGGTACCTAGCGGGAGTAGAACCTACGAGCAGTACTTC	CASSLEGVPSGSRTYEQYF
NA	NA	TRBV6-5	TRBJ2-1	TGTGCCAGCAGTCGTACAGGGCTTAACTACAATGAGCAGTTCTTC	CASSRTGLNYNEQFF
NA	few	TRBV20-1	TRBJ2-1	TGCAGTGCTAGTATCCATGAGCAGTTCTTC	CSASIHEQFF
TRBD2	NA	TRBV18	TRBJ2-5	TGTGCCAGCTCACCATATGTACTAGCGGATCAAGAGACCCAGTACTTC	CASSPYVLADQETQYF
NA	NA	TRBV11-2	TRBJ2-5	TGTGCCAGCAGCCCCGCTTTATCGGACCAAAACAATGAGCAGTACTTC	CASSPALSDQNNEQYF
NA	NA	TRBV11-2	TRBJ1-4	TGTGCCAGCACCCCGGTGGCCCGGGCAACTAATGAAAAACTGTTTTTT	CASTPVARATNEKLFF
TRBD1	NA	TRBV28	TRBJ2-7	TGTGCCAGCAGTTTAGGGGTGAGGGACAGCTATATTCCCTCCACCTACGAGCAGTACTTC	CASSLGVRDSYIPSTYEQYF
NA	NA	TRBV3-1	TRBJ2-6	TGTGCCAGCAGCCAAGAAGCTGTGGCAGGTGGGGTCAACGTCCTGACTTTC	CASSQEAVAGGVNVLTF
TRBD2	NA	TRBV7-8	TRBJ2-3	TGTGCCAGCAGCTTCAGTCTAGCGGGAGTCGCAGATACGCAGTATTTT	CASSFSLAGVADTQYF
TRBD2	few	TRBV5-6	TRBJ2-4	TGTGCCAGCAGCCCGGCGGGGGGCAGCAACAAAAACATTCAGTACTTC	CASSPAGGSNKNIQYF
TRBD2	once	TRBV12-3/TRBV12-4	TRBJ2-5	TGTGCCAGCACTAGCAACGGGGGGGAAGAGACCCAGTACTTC	CASTSNGGEETQYF